This paragraph covers one T cell receptor (beta chain) sequence. There is no known antigen for this receptor. No much larger clone is present one base from it, and per-base qualities are unavailable. The library was generated by the immunoSEQ multiplex PCR assay. Sourced from immuneACCESS, this table was stored by TCRdb with only in-frame sequences that have V and J called. A share of the clones is absent; for the studies checked, an unresolved V gene accounts for under half, and the remainder has no known explanation. The sample table records 600,000 or so clones; around 87% of these occur just once. 0.0094% of the sample lies in the top ten. This specimen comes from a study of shared T cell receptors in the human thymus (dated by TCRdb to about 2021). For the wider study: The study examined how self-reactive, shared T-cell receptor alpha chains are generated in the human thymus.

V loses 2 bases of germline sequence and J loses 10 bases, and the interval between the two ends is 18 bases. From the cysteine up to the phenylalanine, the CDR3 has a length of 16 residues. The sequence is cut down to CDR3 DNA, 48 bases in frame from base 1. Taken from the germline V gene, the CDR1 and CDR2 loops are SGHDN and FVKESK. Separately, the same data were catalogued under a study of human thymus T cells. The second study's authors report: Donors were immunologically healthy infants undergoing open corrective cardiac surgery for congenital heart defects in Finland. The thymus tissue came from surgical resects taken out during corrective cardiac surgery. Biased V and J gene segment usage appeared to be present in both thymic and peripheral blood repertoires. According to the related research, thymic TCR repertoires were highly overlapping among unrelated individuals. The study used roughly 8 infant thymus samples plus four related peripheral blood samples to characterize TCR alpha and beta repertoires. Donor ages ranged from about 6 to 250 days, and the cohort comprised about six male and a couple of female infants. Thymocytes were released mechanically from tissue and stored at -70 °C as pellets of 10-30 million cells. A QIAsymphony instrument was used to extract genomic DNA from frozen cell pellets. TCRB and TCRAD loci were amplified from a standardized quantity of quality-controlled genomic DNA using the immunoSEQ multiplex PCR assay. The amplicons covered the V(D)J region and were long enough to include the CDR3 and to identify the V and J genes. The amplicons were sequenced on an Illumina platform via the commercial immunoSEQ service. Primer bias and sequencing errors were corrected as previously described, and TCRAD and TCRB were defined on the basis of the IMGT database. Repertoires were analysed with immunoSEQ Analyzer 3.0 and VDJTools, covering basic statistics, V/J segment usage, diversity estimates, rarefaction and pairwise overlap. Chao1, ChaoE, Efron-Thisted, Shannon and inverse Simpson indices were used to estimate diversity, which was also estimated on datasets down-sampled to the smallest sample. Repertoire overlap was determined by strict matching of CDR3 nucleotide sequence, V gene and J gene, and Jaccard-based multidimensional scaling clustering was applied. On average, thymus samples yielded 800,000 or so unique TCRB clonotypes, whereas blood samples yielded approximately 84,000.

Sequenced sample: thymocytes. The receptor's source is a boy under two years old with a congenital heart defect. Donor details come from another sample of the same person, matched by shared clones. The V and J segments used are TRBV14 and TRBJ1-6; a tentative D call is TRBD1 (6 bases match). The encoded CDR3 is CASSQNIDRRGSPLHF. Here is the DNA: TGTGCCAGCAGCCAAAATATCGACAGGCGAGGGTCACCCCTCCACTTT.